This T cell receptor beta chain was sequenced for a study of T-cell reconstitution after alpha-beta-depleted transplantation in children (dated by TCRdb to the mid-2010s). Turning to the overall study: Using TCR repertoire profiling, the study followed T-cell immune reconstitution in a quantitative way in children after TCRalphabeta/CD19-depleted allogeneic hematopoietic cell transplantation. Overall study outcomes, separate from this receptor: The apparently early alphabetaT-cell count recovery about two months after transplant was reportedly dependent on only several hundred rapidly expanded clones derived from non-depleted graft cells. In some patients, high TCRbeta diversity at day 60 was attributed to recipient T cells and intrathymic progenitors that had survived conditioning. Over the following months the frequencies of hyperexpanded clones went down, and after one year T-cell counts and TCRbeta diversity were mostly credited to newly produced T cells.

V loses 3 bases, J loses 0 bases, and the germline ends lie 12 bases apart. CDR3 length: 15 amino acids, cysteine to phenylalanine. Of the read, only the CDR3 DNA is kept; its 45 bases are in frame from base 1. CDR1 MDHEN and CDR2 SYDVKM are derived from the germline V gene. The receptor library was made with PCR. TCRdb lists the instrument as Illumina HiSeq 2500. TCR libraries were prepared with molecular barcoding, using unique molecular identifiers to normalize TCRbeta repertoire quantification. TCRdb reran the public reads through fastp at Q25 and MiXCR, keeping productive beta chains. Duplicate CDR3 protein sequences are folded into a single record with the most common DNA and genes. This sample holds 450,000 to 600,000 distinct CDR3 sequences; about an eighth were observed only once. The biggest ten clones account for 2.2% of the sample. The sample's treatment or condition label is to be understood as: allogeneic hematopoietic cell transplantation with graft depleted of TCRalphabeta T cells and CD19 B cells. Transplant recipients were children who received TCRalphabeta/CD19-depleted allogeneic hematopoietic cell grafts.

A word on this clonotype: There is no known antigen for this receptor. No much larger clone is present one base from it, and per-base qualities are unavailable.

The source was PBMCs, mostly from graft donor cells, collected 360 days after TCRalphabeta/CD19-depleted stem cell transplant. This chain is built from TRBV28 and TRBJ2-7; no D gene can be assigned with confidence. The receptor was isolated from a male patient under 18 who had a stem cell transplant for acute myeloid leukemia, so the T cells may come from the graft donor. The CDR3 here reads CASSFERPVSYEQYF. In nucleotide form, the sequence is TGTGCCAGCAGTTTCGAGCGACCGGTCTCCTACGAGCAGTACTTC.